This T cell receptor (beta chain) was observed in a study of monozygotic twins with inflammatory bowel disease. Study outcomes and limitations: Compared with healthy twins, IBD patients shared fewer clonotypes with others, especially with disease activity.

The CDR3 runs 15 residues. Germline V gives CDR1 KGHSY, CDR2 FQNENV. A word on this clonotype: Its antigen is as yet unknown.

The template-switching step introduced UMIs that carried a 6-nucleotide sample barcode. TCRdb re-called the 5' RACE reads; every CDR3 protein appears as one record, without DNA. In all, the sample yields 110,000 to 150,000 distinct CDR3 sequences. This TCR derives from a human donor with ulcerative colitis or Crohn's disease, or a healthy co-twin of an affected twin (not recorded which). The sequencing input was blood. V and J are TRBV16 and TRBJ1-2; the TCRdb call, TRBD1, lacks DNA for checking. The CDR3 here is CASSREGGANYGYTF.